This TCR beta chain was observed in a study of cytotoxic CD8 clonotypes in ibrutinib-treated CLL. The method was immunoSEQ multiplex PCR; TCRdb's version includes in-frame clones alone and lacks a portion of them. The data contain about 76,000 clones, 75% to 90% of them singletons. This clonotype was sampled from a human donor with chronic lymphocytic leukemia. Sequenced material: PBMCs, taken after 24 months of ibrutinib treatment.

Written as DNA, the CDR3 is TGCGCCAGCAGCTTGGCCGTCGGACAGGCCAGCACAGATACGCAGTATTTT. It is translated as CASSLAVGQASTDTQYF. V is TRBV5-1 and J is TRBJ2-3, with 7 bases aligning to TRBD1. The germline V gene has CDR1 SGHRS and CDR2 YFSETQ. Germline trimming cut 0 bases from V and 0 bases from J; bases unmatched to any gene: 7. The CDR3 contains 17 residues.